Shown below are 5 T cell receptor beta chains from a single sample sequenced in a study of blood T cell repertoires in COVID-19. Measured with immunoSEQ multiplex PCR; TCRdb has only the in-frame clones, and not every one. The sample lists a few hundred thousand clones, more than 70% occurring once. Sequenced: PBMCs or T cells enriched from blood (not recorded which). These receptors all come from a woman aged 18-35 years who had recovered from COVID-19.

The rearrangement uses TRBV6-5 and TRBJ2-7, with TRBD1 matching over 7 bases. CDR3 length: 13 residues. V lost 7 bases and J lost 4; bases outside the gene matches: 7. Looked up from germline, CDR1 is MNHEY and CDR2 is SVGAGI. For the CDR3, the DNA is TGTGCCAGCACCAGCAGGGGGTGGTACGAGCAGTACTTC. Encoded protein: CASTSRGWYEQYF.

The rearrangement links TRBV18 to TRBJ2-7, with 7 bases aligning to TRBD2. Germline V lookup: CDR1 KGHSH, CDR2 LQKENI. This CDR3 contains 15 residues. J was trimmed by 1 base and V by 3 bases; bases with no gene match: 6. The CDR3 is CASSPGQGGSYEQYF. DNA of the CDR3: TGTGCCAGCTCACCCGGCCAGGGAGGGTCCTACGAGCAGTACTTC.

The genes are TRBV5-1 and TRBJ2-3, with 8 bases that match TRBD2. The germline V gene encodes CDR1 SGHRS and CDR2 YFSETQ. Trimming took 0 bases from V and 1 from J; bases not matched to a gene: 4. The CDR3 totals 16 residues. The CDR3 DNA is TGCGCCAGCAGCTTGGGAGCGGGGGTGGGCACAGATACGCAGTATTTT. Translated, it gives CASSLGAGVGTDTQYF. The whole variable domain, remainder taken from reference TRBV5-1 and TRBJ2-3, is KAGVTQTPRYLIKTRGQQVTLSCSPISGHRSVSWYQQTPGQGLQFLFEYFSETQRNKGNFPGRFSGRQFSNSRSEMNVSTLELGDSALYLCASSLGAGVGTDTQYFGPGTRLTVL.

CDR3 nucleotides: TGTGCCACCAGTCGCGTCGGTGGCTATGGCTACACCTTC. This encodes CATSRVGGYGYTF. V usage is TRBV24-1 and J usage is TRBJ1-2; D gene ambiguous. The ends were cut back, 6 bases at V and 4 bases at J, with 11 bases in the middle. This CDR3 has 13 amino acids. The germline V gene encodes CDR1 KGHDR and CDR2 SFDVKD.

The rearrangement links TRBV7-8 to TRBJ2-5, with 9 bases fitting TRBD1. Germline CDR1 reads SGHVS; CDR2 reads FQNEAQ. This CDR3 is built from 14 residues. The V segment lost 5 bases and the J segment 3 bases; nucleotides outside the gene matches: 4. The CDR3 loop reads CASSPRTGEETQYF. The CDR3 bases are TGTGCCAGCAGCCCGAGGACAGGGGAAGAGACCCAGTACTTC.